These T cell receptor beta chains were read from a single sample in a study of radiotherapy plus CTLA-4 blockade in lung cancer. Profiled with immunoSEQ multiplex PCR; TCRdb holds only in-frame clones, not every one. The data hold some 64,000 clones, with roughly 77% observed a single time. Sample: peripheral blood, taken from a patient treated with radiotherapy plus ipilimumab. The source of these receptors is a human donor with non-small cell lung cancer who had a complete response to radiotherapy plus ipilimumab. Each CDR3 is given with its conserved first and last residue. Some rows mark clone size as missing; the rest say once, few, many or name a class of expanded clone.

clone size: .; V gene: TRBV4-1; J gene: TRBJ2-4; CDR3 protein: CASSHSNGGAKNIQYF
clone size: .; V gene: TRBV27; J gene: TRBJ2-1; CDR3 protein: CASSLSGEWNEQFF
clone size: .; V gene: TRBV6-5; J gene: TRBJ1-2; CDR3 protein: CASSKGAIYGYTF
clone size: .; V gene: TRBV5-8; J gene: TRBJ1-5; CDR3 protein: CASSLVRNQPQHF
clone size: .; V gene: TRBV11-2; J gene: TRBJ2-5; CDR3 protein: CASSLPYWRVSRETQYF
clone size: .; V gene: TRBV18; J gene: TRBJ2-6; CDR3 protein: CASSRTRDNLQSRANVLTF
clone size: .; V gene: TRBV9; J gene: TRBJ2-1; CDR3 protein: CASSGGTRGEQFF
clone size: .; V gene: TRBV7-9; J gene: TRBJ2-1; CDR3 protein: CASSPARGSNEQFF
clone size: .; V gene: TRBV7-9; J gene: TRBJ2-1; CDR3 protein: CASSLLRRDLNEQFF
clone size: .; V gene: TRBV11-2; J gene: TRBJ2-3; CDR3 protein: CASSLTPSGVTDTQYF
clone size: .; V gene: TRBV6-1; J gene: TRBJ2-3; CDR3 protein: CASSEREWGTDTQYF
clone size: .; V gene: TRBV6-6; J gene: TRBJ1-4; CDR3 protein: CATYYREGNEKLFF
clone size: .; V gene: TRBV10-2; J gene: TRBJ2-5; CDR3 protein: CASSEPWTSGEETQYF
clone size: .; V gene: TRBV11-2; J gene: TRBJ1-3; CDR3 protein: CASSFPRGSYSSGNTIYF
clone size: .; V gene: TRBV14; J gene: TRBJ2-5; CDR3 protein: CASSLRQGYRQETQYF
clone size: .; V gene: TRBV29-1; J gene: TRBJ2-3; CDR3 protein: CSVAGGATDTQYF
clone size: few; V gene: TRBV25-1; J gene: TRBJ2-7; CDR3 protein: CASSGSGHEQYF
clone size: .; V gene: TRBV13; J gene: TRBJ2-4; CDR3 protein: CASSIQRGKNIQYF
clone size: .; V gene: TRBV2; J gene: TRBJ1-1; CDR3 protein: CASRVLEAFF
clone size: .; V gene: TRBV5-4; J gene: TRBJ1-1; CDR3 protein: CASKQGGTTEAFF
clone size: .; V gene: TRBV11-1; J gene: TRBJ2-2; CDR3 protein: CASSQRMGAGGRTGELFF
clone size: .; V gene: TRBV2; J gene: TRBJ1-5; CDR3 protein: CASSGTGGNQPQHF
clone size: .; V gene: TRBV19; J gene: TRBJ1-2; CDR3 protein: CASLDRAAYGYTF
clone size: .; V gene: TRBV6-1; J gene: TRBJ1-1; CDR3 protein: CASSEFSAVNTEAFF
clone size: few; V gene: TRBV29-1; J gene: TRBJ2-3; CDR3 protein: CSVLTTRLSTDTQYF
clone size: .; V gene: TRBV9; J gene: TRBJ2-2; CDR3 protein: CASSRPGQGTGELFF
clone size: .; V gene: TRBV5-1; J gene: TRBJ1-3; CDR3 protein: CASSYDSRSGNTIYF
clone size: .; V gene: TRBV10-2; J gene: TRBJ1-2; CDR3 protein: CASSEGRTSNYGYTF
clone size: .; V gene: TRBV4-3; J gene: TRBJ1-2; CDR3 protein: CASSQDAGNYGYTF
clone size: .; V gene: TRBV6-5; J gene: TRBJ1-2; CDR3 protein: CASRTEGLGYTF
clone size: .; V gene: TRBV11-2; J gene: TRBJ1-2; CDR3 protein: CASSSGQGFYQPVGYTF
clone size: .; V gene: TRBV12-5; J gene: TRBJ2-5; CDR3 protein: CASGLEPQATQYF
clone size: .; V gene: TRBV7-2; J gene: TRBJ1-3; CDR3 protein: CASSAIGGNTIYF
clone size: .; V gene: TRBV11-3; J gene: TRBJ1-1; CDR3 protein: CASSSNRGRTVAEAFF
clone size: .; V gene: TRBV19; J gene: TRBJ2-3; CDR3 protein: CASSRLWQSSTDTQYF
clone size: .; V gene: TRBV2; J gene: TRBJ2-5; CDR3 protein: CASSRETKETQYF
clone size: .; V gene: TRBV5-4; J gene: TRBJ2-3; CDR3 protein: CASSPGTGPDTQYF
clone size: .; V gene: TRBV6-5; J gene: TRBJ2-1; CDR3 protein: CASRGTSGGEQFF
clone size: .; V gene: TRBV28; J gene: TRBJ1-2; CDR3 protein: CASSSRQGFYGYTF
clone size: .; V gene: TRBV6-5; J gene: TRBJ1-2; CDR3 protein: CASSPSAGGHTF
clone size: .; V gene: TRBV6-6; J gene: TRBJ1-5; CDR3 protein: CATNNQPQHF
clone size: few; V gene: TRBV5-4; J gene: TRBJ1-1; CDR3 protein: CASSLGWGRDTEAFF
clone size: .; V gene: TRBV5-8; J gene: TRBJ1-5; CDR3 protein: CASSPRGQNNQPQHF
clone size: .; V gene: TRBV4-3; J gene: TRBJ1-1; CDR3 protein: CASSQDWVGQMNTEAFF
clone size: .; V gene: TRBV19; J gene: TRBJ2-7; CDR3 protein: CASKDPDRVGEQYF
clone size: .; V gene: TRBV7-2; J gene: TRBJ2-3; CDR3 protein: CASSLASVSSPDTQYF
clone size: .; V gene: TRBV27; J gene: TRBJ2-3; CDR3 protein: CASRSTWGRAGRTDTQYF
clone size: .; V gene: TRBV4-1; J gene: TRBJ1-5; CDR3 protein: CASSQRTANQPQHF
clone size: .; V gene: TRBV4-3; J gene: TRBJ1-2; CDR3 protein: CASSQDRQGILSYYGYTF
clone size: once; V gene: TRBV15; J gene: TRBJ2-3; CDR3 protein: CATSTPSGDSTDTQYF
clone size: .; V gene: TRBV29-1; J gene: TRBJ2-1; CDR3 protein: CSVRAAAEQFF
clone size: .; V gene: TRBV13; J gene: TRBJ1-5; CDR3 protein: CASSFGDSNQPQHF
clone size: .; V gene: TRBV29-1; J gene: TRBJ1-3; CDR3 protein: CSGRGGGNGNTIYF